This T cell receptor (beta chain) was retrieved from a study of CD8 T cells in ankylosing spondylitis. This clonotype is medium-sized (0.01 to 0.1%) in the sample. Its target is not known. V lost 5 bases and J lost 2; bases outside the gene matches: 4. The CDR3 length is 15 residues. Germline CDR1 and CDR2: SQVTM and ANQGSEA. Making the TCR beta libraries involved quantitative 5'-RACE with molecular barcodes. One entry per CDR3 protein results from TCRdb running MiXCR on the 5' RACE reads. There are about 36,000 distinct CDR3 sequences in the sample; 5.5% to 7.5% occur only once, and about 12% lies in the top ten. The study's findings and limits: A TCR beta motif of fewer than ten highly homologous variants appeared characteristic of ankylosing spondylitis blood. Clones that were linked to disease were CD8+ and were relatively rare in peripheral blood. Previously reported in reactive arthritis synovial fluid and blood were some of the motif variants.

The chain couples TRBV29-1 to TRBJ2-1, with 12 nucleotides matching TRBD2. The receptor was isolated from a male donor with ankylosing spondylitis or in good health (not recorded which). The sequencing input was blood, either unsorted or a sorted T cell fraction (not recorded which). The CDR3, as DNA: TGCAGCGTTAAACTAGCGGGAGGCGCCTACAATGAGCAGTTCTTC. It yields the protein CSVKLAGGAYNEQFF.